This entry concerns a single T cell receptor (beta chain). Its antigen is still unknown. This sample was taken from a study of blood T cells in healthy people across ages. The authors drew 7.5 to 10 milliliters of peripheral blood from each donor. General study results and limits: One million T cells yielded diversity estimates that were considered underestimates. Compared with aged donors, long-lived donors showed fewer expanded clones, suggesting selection.

The use of a sample-barcoded 5' primer and a J-beta primer mix characterized a second PCR of about 7 to 12 cycles. TCRdb passed the 5' RACE reads through MiXCR, listing each CDR3 protein once. The table lists around 800,000 distinct CDR3 sequences, 62% of them singletons. The clonotype comes from a man aged 25 to 45 in good health. Specimen: blood.

CDR3 region: CASSLRAGGFAGELFF. CDR3 nucleotide sequence: TGTGCCAGCAGCTTAAGGGCAGGGGGTTTCGCCGGGGAGCTGTTTTTT. The V and J genes are TRBV7-2 and TRBJ2-2; 7 bases agree with TRBD1. The CDR3 loop spans 16 amino acids. The germline CDR1 and CDR2 sequences are SGHTA and FQGNSA. Trimming took 2 bases from V and 6 from J; bases not matched to a gene: 9.